The rows below give T cell receptor beta chains drawn from one sample of a study of control samples from healthy donors and cancer patients. Only in-frame clones appear in the TCRdb table, and some are missing; sequencing was by immunoSEQ multiplex PCR. The sample consists of some 150,000 clones, about nine tenths of them appearing once. Sequenced: blood. These receptors came from a man aged 30 to 39 in good health. The CDR3 runs from the conserved cysteine through the conserved F or W. The order of the fields is V gene, CDR3 length, clone size, J gene, CDR3 protein. Not every row has a clone size; where given, it reads once, few, many or a size class.

v_call: TRBV28; cdr3_length: 14; clone_size: once; j_call: TRBJ1-1; cdr3_aa: CASSPSGVGTEAFF
v_call: TRBV28; cdr3_length: 14; clone_size: NA; j_call: TRBJ2-7; cdr3_aa: CASSLLGARDEQYF
v_call: TRBV11-2; cdr3_length: 15; clone_size: few; j_call: TRBJ2-7; cdr3_aa: CASSVNTGGFGEQYF
v_call: TRBV18; cdr3_length: 16; clone_size: NA; j_call: TRBJ1-5; cdr3_aa: CASSPDTGGAGQPQHF
v_call: TRBV2; cdr3_length: 15; clone_size: NA; j_call: TRBJ2-2; cdr3_aa: CASSESGLYTGELFF
v_call: TRBV9; cdr3_length: 12; clone_size: NA; j_call: TRBJ2-7; cdr3_aa: CASSPGPYEQYF
v_call: TRBV14; cdr3_length: 16; clone_size: NA; j_call: TRBJ2-1; cdr3_aa: CASSQEVGRRYNEQFF
v_call: TRBV19; cdr3_length: 15; clone_size: NA; j_call: TRBJ2-3; cdr3_aa: CASSLGQGWTDTQYF
v_call: TRBV19; cdr3_length: 14; clone_size: NA; j_call: TRBJ1-2; cdr3_aa: CASSVGTANYGYTF
v_call: TRBV7-9; cdr3_length: 14; clone_size: once; j_call: TRBJ1-3; cdr3_aa: CASTLWETGNTIYF
v_call: TRBV4-1; cdr3_length: 21; clone_size: NA; j_call: TRBJ2-1; cdr3_aa: CASSPPGDGGSLGVRFNEQFF
v_call: TRBV25-1; cdr3_length: 18; clone_size: NA; j_call: TRBJ2-3; cdr3_aa: CASSESRLAGGPVYTQYF
v_call: TRBV19; cdr3_length: 13; clone_size: NA; j_call: TRBJ1-2; cdr3_aa: CASTAQGDYGYTF
v_call: TRBV27; cdr3_length: 14; clone_size: NA; j_call: TRBJ2-7; cdr3_aa: CASSYTGPSYEQYF
v_call: TRBV6-5; cdr3_length: 15; clone_size: NA; j_call: TRBJ2-7; cdr3_aa: CASSRTGGGLYEQYF
v_call: TRBV6-6; cdr3_length: 11; clone_size: NA; j_call: TRBJ2-5; cdr3_aa: CASIDGETQYF
v_call: TRBV25-1; cdr3_length: 11; clone_size: NA; j_call: TRBJ1-2; cdr3_aa: CASSELSGYTF
v_call: TRBV2; cdr3_length: 16; clone_size: NA; j_call: TRBJ2-2; cdr3_aa: CASSEGRQGSNGELFF
v_call: TRBV2; cdr3_length: 16; clone_size: NA; j_call: TRBJ1-3; cdr3_aa: CASSASGAWSGNTIYF
v_call: TRBV2; cdr3_length: 15; clone_size: NA; j_call: TRBJ1-6; cdr3_aa: CASSEARTSNSPLHF
v_call: TRBV6-5; cdr3_length: 14; clone_size: once; j_call: TRBJ1-1; cdr3_aa: CASSSPTPGAEAFF
v_call: TRBV7-9; cdr3_length: 14; clone_size: NA; j_call: TRBJ1-1; cdr3_aa: CASSLVVPNTEAFF
v_call: TRBV4-2; cdr3_length: 16; clone_size: NA; j_call: TRBJ1-1; cdr3_aa: CASSQAEGGVPTEAFF
v_call: TRBV27; cdr3_length: 13; clone_size: NA; j_call: TRBJ1-5; cdr3_aa: CASSPSRNQPQHF
v_call: TRBV19; cdr3_length: 13; clone_size: NA; j_call: TRBJ1-5; cdr3_aa: CASTSNRGQDWHF
v_call: TRBV19; cdr3_length: 17; clone_size: NA; j_call: TRBJ2-3; cdr3_aa: CASSSPLAGGLSDTQYF
v_call: TRBV5-3; cdr3_length: 16; clone_size: once; j_call: TRBJ1-2; cdr3_aa: CARSLVKRGRDYGYTF
v_call: TRBV3-1/TRBV3-2; cdr3_length: 14; clone_size: NA; j_call: TRBJ2-7; cdr3_aa: CASSQEGRFSEQYF
v_call: TRBV19; cdr3_length: 17; clone_size: NA; j_call: TRBJ1-1; cdr3_aa: CASSMGDRGQGNTEAFF
v_call: TRBV9; cdr3_length: 14; clone_size: NA; j_call: TRBJ1-1; cdr3_aa: CASSVGGSDTEAFF
v_call: TRBV28; cdr3_length: 14; clone_size: NA; j_call: TRBJ1-2; cdr3_aa: CASSLSGADYGYTF
v_call: TRBV6-5; cdr3_length: 12; clone_size: once; j_call: TRBJ1-1; cdr3_aa: CASTSGQIEAFF
v_call: TRBV5-4; cdr3_length: 16; clone_size: NA; j_call: TRBJ2-2; cdr3_aa: CASSSSGGVNTGELFF
v_call: TRBV5-6; cdr3_length: 14; clone_size: NA; j_call: TRBJ2-7; cdr3_aa: CASSLWGEVYEQYF
v_call: TRBV29-1; cdr3_length: 12; clone_size: NA; j_call: TRBJ1-2; cdr3_aa: CSVEAGSYGYTF
v_call: TRBV3-1/TRBV3-2; cdr3_length: 17; clone_size: NA; j_call: TRBJ1-5; cdr3_aa: CASSQGDRGYSNQPQHF
v_call: TRBV30; cdr3_length: 14; clone_size: NA; j_call: TRBJ2-2; cdr3_aa: CAWSAGGPPGELFF
v_call: TRBV5-1; cdr3_length: 16; clone_size: NA; j_call: TRBJ1-6; cdr3_aa: CASSDGTGVDNSPLHF
v_call: TRBV21-1; cdr3_length: 15; clone_size: NA; j_call: TRBJ1-4; cdr3_aa: CASSKRDKHFEKLFF
v_call: TRBV18; cdr3_length: 13; clone_size: NA; j_call: TRBJ2-7; cdr3_aa: CASSPDISYEQYF
v_call: TRBV28; cdr3_length: 13; clone_size: NA; j_call: TRBJ1-5; cdr3_aa: CASSLGENQPQHF
v_call: TRBV6-1; cdr3_length: 13; clone_size: NA; j_call: TRBJ1-4; cdr3_aa: CASSEAPTEKLFF
v_call: TRBV28; cdr3_length: 13; clone_size: NA; j_call: TRBJ1-2; cdr3_aa: CASSRTQNYGYTF
v_call: TRBV28; cdr3_length: 12; clone_size: NA; j_call: TRBJ2-5; cdr3_aa: CASSFIRETQYF
v_call: TRBV28; cdr3_length: 16; clone_size: NA; j_call: TRBJ2-7; cdr3_aa: CASSPLGRAAAYEQYF
v_call: TRBV27; cdr3_length: 14; clone_size: once; j_call: TRBJ2-7; cdr3_aa: CASSPQGGGYEQYF
v_call: TRBV30; cdr3_length: 14; clone_size: NA; j_call: TRBJ1-4; cdr3_aa: CAWSAGTRDEKLFF
v_call: TRBV6-5; cdr3_length: 14; clone_size: once; j_call: TRBJ1-6; cdr3_aa: CASRTGNGNSPLHF
v_call: TRBV10-3; cdr3_length: 15; clone_size: NA; j_call: TRBJ1-6; cdr3_aa: CAISEWGQGFSPLHF
v_call: TRBV11-2; cdr3_length: 14; clone_size: NA; j_call: TRBJ2-7; cdr3_aa: CASSLGQASYGQYF
v_call: TRBV24-1; cdr3_length: 15; clone_size: NA; j_call: TRBJ2-1; cdr3_aa: CATPIPGQGYNEQFF
v_call: TRBV5-1; cdr3_length: 13; clone_size: NA; j_call: TRBJ1-6; cdr3_aa: CASRDIISNRLHF
v_call: TRBV6-5; cdr3_length: 16; clone_size: NA; j_call: TRBJ2-3; cdr3_aa: CASSYDLARRTDTQYF
v_call: TRBV5-4; cdr3_length: 17; clone_size: many; j_call: TRBJ2-1; cdr3_aa: CASSKGTSGGLYNEQFF
v_call: TRBV3-1/TRBV3-2; cdr3_length: 14; clone_size: NA; j_call: TRBJ2-7; cdr3_aa: CASSQGSVSYEQYF
v_call: TRBV5-8; cdr3_length: 16; clone_size: NA; j_call: TRBJ1-5; cdr3_aa: CASSPGRTLGNQPQHF